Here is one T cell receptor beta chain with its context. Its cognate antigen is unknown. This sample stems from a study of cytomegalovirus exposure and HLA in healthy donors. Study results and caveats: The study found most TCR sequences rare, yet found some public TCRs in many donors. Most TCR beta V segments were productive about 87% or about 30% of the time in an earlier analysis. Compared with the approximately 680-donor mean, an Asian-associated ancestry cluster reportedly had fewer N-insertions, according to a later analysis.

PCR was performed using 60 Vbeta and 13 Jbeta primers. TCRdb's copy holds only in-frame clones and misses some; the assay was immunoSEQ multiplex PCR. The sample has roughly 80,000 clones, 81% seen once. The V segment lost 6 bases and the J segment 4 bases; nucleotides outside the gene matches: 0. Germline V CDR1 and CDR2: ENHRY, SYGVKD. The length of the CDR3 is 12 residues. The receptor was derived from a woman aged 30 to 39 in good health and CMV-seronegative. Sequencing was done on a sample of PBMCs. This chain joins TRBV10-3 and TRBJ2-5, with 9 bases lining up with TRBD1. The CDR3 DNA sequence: TGTGCCATCAGGGGACAGGGAGAGACCCAGTACTTC. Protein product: CAIRGQGETQYF.